The 28 T cell receptor beta chains presented below share a single source sample, sequenced in a study of CD8 T cells in ankylosing spondylitis. MiXCR, applied by TCRdb to the 5' RACE reads, yields one record per CDR3 protein. Of tens of thousands of distinct CDR3 sequences listed, 3% to 3.5% were seen once; the top ten hold 2.8%. The sequenced sample consisted of blood, either unsorted or a sorted T cell fraction (not recorded which). The receptors derive from a male donor with ankylosing spondylitis or in good health (not recorded which).

Sample share makes this clonotype medium-sized. The chain has TRBV9 and TRBJ2-3; unclear D gene. CDR1 and CDR2 from the germline V gene are SGDLS and YYNGEE. V was clipped by 0 bases and J by 4 bases, with 6 bases between them. The length of the CDR3 is 13 residues. CDR3 loop: CASSVDRADTQYF. CDR3 DNA: TGTGCCAGCAGCGTAGACCGGGCAGATACGCAGTATTTT.

This clonotype has a count of ten or more. The chain carries TRBV9 and TRBJ2-5, with D unresolved. Trimming took 0 bases from V and 4 from J, leaving 16 bases between them. Germline CDR1 is SGDLS and CDR2 is YYNGEE. This CDR3 has 16 amino acids. CDR3 amino acids: CASSVGIAPVGETQYF. CDR3 nucleotides: TGTGCCAGCAGCGTAGGAATAGCACCGGTGGGAGAGACCCAGTACTTC.

At least ten counts were recorded for this clonotype. This chain links TRBV9 with TRBJ2-2, with D possibly matching TRBD1 (5 bases). V was cut by 0 bases and J by 6 bases, with 18 bases left in between. Germline V gene sequence: CDR1 SGDLS, CDR2 YYNGEE. This CDR3 contains 17 residues. CDR3: CASSVATGPFIPGELFF. CDR3 bases: TGTGCCAGCAGCGTAGCTACAGGACCATTTATCCCCGGGGAGCTGTTTTTT.

This clonotype was seen many times. V and J are TRBV9 and TRBJ1-3; D possibly corresponds to TRBD1 (5 bases). Germline V lookup: CDR1 SGDLS, CDR2 YYNGEE. This CDR3 comprises 15 residues. Deletions cut 4 bases from V and 0 bases from J, with 11 bases between. The chain's CDR3 is CASSNGHSSGNTIYF. For the CDR3, the DNA is TGTGCCAGCAGCAACGGACATAGCTCTGGAAACACCATATATTTT.

This clonotype was counted at least ten times. This chain uses TRBV9 with TRBJ1-2; 7 nucleotides agree with TRBD1. J gave up 8 bases and V 3 bases, and 7 bases lay outside the gene matches. CDR1 and CDR2 from the germline V gene are SGDLS and YYNGEE. This CDR3 region has 13 residues. CDR3: CASSAQGGRGYTF. The DNA of the CDR3 is TGTGCCAGCAGCGCCCAGGGGGGTCGAGGCTACACCTTC.

This clonotype was seen only a few times. This chain connects TRBV9 to TRBJ1-5; maybe TRBD1 (6 bases). The V gene's germline CDR1 is SGDLS and CDR2 YYNGEE. Between the trimmed V and J ends, which lost 4 bases and 5 bases, there was a span of 13 bases. The CDR3 is 14 amino acids. The CDR3 sequence is CASSLTDSYQPQHF. CDR3 nucleotides: TGTGCCAGCAGCTTGACGGACAGTTATCAGCCCCAGCATTTT. Complete variable domain (other parts from reference TRBV9 and TRBJ1-5): DSGVTQTPKHLITATGQRVTLRCSPRSGDLSVYWYQQSLDQGLQFLIQYYNGEERAKGNILERFSAQQFPDLHSELNLSSLELGDSALYFCASSLTDSYQPQHFGDGTRLSIL.

This clonotype was recorded many times. This chain links TRBV9 with TRBJ2-1; TRBD2 aligns across 15 bases. CDR1 and CDR2 (germline): SGDLS, YYNGEE. The CDR3 has 17 residues. V was clipped by 0 bases and J by 9 bases; unmatched bases: 7. CDR3 residues: CASSVAPQGLAGGEQFF. The CDR3 DNA is TGTGCCAGCAGCGTAGCCCCACAGGGACTAGCGGGAGGTGAGCAGTTCTTC.

Many counts were recorded for this clonotype. The rearrangement links TRBV9 to TRBJ2-1, with D perhaps TRBD2 (6 bases). Deletions cut 2 bases from V and 6 bases from J, with 15 bases between. This CDR3 has 15 amino acids. Germline V gene lookup returns CDR1 SGDLS and CDR2 YYNGEE. The CDR3 DNA reads as TGTGCCAGCAGCGTGGGGCTAGCGAAGGGCAATGAGCAGTTCTTC. It encodes CASSVGLAKGNEQFF. Together with reference TRBV9 and TRBJ2-1, the CDR3 gives the full variable domain: DSGVTQTPKHLITATGQRVTLRCSPRSGDLSVYWYQQSLDQGLQFLIQYYNGEERAKGNILERFSAQQFPDLHSELNLSSLELGDSALYFCASSVGLAKGNEQFFGPGTRLTVL.

This clonotype was detected many times. J is TRBJ1-1 and V is TRBV9; D call uncertain. CDR1 is SGDLS and CDR2 is YYNGEE in the germline V gene. This CDR3 has 16 amino acids. The V gene lost 0 bases and the J gene lost 4 bases, with 16 bases spanning the gap. The CDR3 is CASSVGPKGGITEAFF. The CDR3 bases are TGTGCCAGCAGCGTAGGTCCTAAGGGAGGGATCACTGAAGCTTTCTTT. Filled out from reference TRBV9 and TRBJ1-1, the complete variable domain reads DSGVTQTPKHLITATGQRVTLRCSPRSGDLSVYWYQQSLDQGLQFLIQYYNGEERAKGNILERFSAQQFPDLHSELNLSSLELGDSALYFCASSVGPKGGITEAFFGQGTRLTVV.

The V call is TRBV9, the J call TRBJ1-6, with D maybe TRBD1 (5 bases). Trimming took 0 bases from V and 5 from J, leaving 12 bases between them. CDR3 length: 16 residues. Germline V gives CDR1 SGDLS, CDR2 YYNGEE. DNA of the CDR3: TGTGCCAGCAGCGTAGCTTCACGGGGGGATAATTCACCCCTCCACTTT. This encodes CASSVASRGDNSPLHF.

This clonotype was observed many times. The gene calls are TRBV9 and TRBJ2-1, with D unresolved. V lost 0 bases and J lost 4, with 5 bases in between. Germline V lookup: CDR1 SGDLS, CDR2 YYNGEE. The CDR3 sequence is 13 residues long. Here the CDR3 DNA reads TGTGCCAGCAGCGTAGTAGGGTACAATGAGCAGTTCTTC. This codes for CASSVVGYNEQFF.

The sample holds many counts of this clonotype. J is TRBJ2-5 and V is TRBV9; 10 nucleotides line up with TRBD2. The V gene end was trimmed by 0 bases and the J gene end by 1 base; junction bases not matched to a gene: 3. This CDR3 comprises 16 residues. Germline V gene lookup returns CDR1 SGDLS and CDR2 YYNGEE. CDR3 in amino acids: CASSVGASGGQETQYF. The CDR3 DNA follows: TGTGCCAGCAGCGTAGGGGCTAGCGGGGGCCAAGAGACCCAGTACTTC.

This clonotype is classed as medium-sized. This chain links TRBV9 with TRBJ2-6, with D unresolved. Trimming pared 0 bases from V and 3 bases from J, leaving 7 bases between. CDR1 and CDR2 from the germline V gene are SGDLS and YYNGEE. CDR3 length: 15 amino acids. The CDR3 sequence: CASSVDVIGANVLTF. The CDR3 DNA follows: TGTGCCAGCAGCGTAGACGTAATTGGGGCCAACGTCCTGACTTTC.

This clonotype was seen at least ten times. The chain has TRBV9 and TRBJ2-1, with 8 bases matching TRBD2. The V gene end was trimmed by 2 bases and the J gene end by 2 bases; junction bases not matched to a gene: 3. Germline V lookup: CDR1 SGDLS, CDR2 YYNGEE. There are 15 residues in the CDR3. In DNA, the CDR3 is TGTGCCAGCAGCGTTAGCGGGAAAACCTACAATGAGCAGTTCTTC. Its translation: CASSVSGKTYNEQFF.

The table lists this clonotype with many counts. The chain couples TRBV9 to TRBJ2-6, with TRBD1 matching 7 bases. In germline, CDR1 is SGDLS, CDR2 YYNGEE. V was pared by 3 bases and J by 2 bases, with 11 bases of the junction left unmatched. CDR3 length equals 18 residues. The CDR3 protein is CASSALVKGAAGANVLTF. The DNA of the CDR3 is TGTGCCAGCAGCGCCCTTGTGAAGGGGGCTGCTGGGGCCAACGTCCTGACTTTC.

This clonotype was seen repeatedly, ten times or more. The chain is built from TRBV9 and TRBJ2-3; 7 bases fit TRBD1. The germline V gene has CDR1 SGDLS and CDR2 YYNGEE. This CDR3 is 16 amino acids long. The V gene end was trimmed by 4 bases and the J gene end by 0 bases; junction bases not matched to a gene: 8. CDR3 DNA: TGTGCCAGCAGCCAGAGACAGGGCTTTAGCACAGATACGCAGTATTTT. Its protein product is CASSQRQGFSTDTQYF.

The sample holds many counts of this clonotype. This CDR3 reads CASSVEGQGGVETQYF. DNA for the CDR3: TGTGCCAGCAGCGTAGAAGGACAGGGGGGGGTGGAGACCCAGTACTTC. This chain uses TRBV9 with TRBJ2-5; 10 bases are a match to TRBD1. V lost 0 bases to trimming and J lost 5 bases; unmatched junction nucleotides: 7. In germline, CDR1 is SGDLS, CDR2 YYNGEE. The CDR3 covers 16 residues.

This clonotype was seen ten or more times. The rearrangement links TRBV9 to TRBJ2-1, with unresolved D. CDR1 is SGDLS and CDR2 is YYNGEE in the germline V gene. The CDR3 runs 14 residues. V was cut by 5 bases and J by 1 base, with 10 bases left in between. CDR3 in amino acids: CASSAGVSYNEQFF. The CDR3 DNA is TGTGCCAGCAGTGCTGGGGTTTCCTACAATGAGCAGTTCTTC. The entire variable domain, with the rest obtained from reference TRBV9 and TRBJ2-1, is as follows: DSGVTQTPKHLITATGQRVTLRCSPRSGDLSVYWYQQSLDQGLQFLIQYYNGEERAKGNILERFSAQQFPDLHSELNLSSLELGDSALYFCASSAGVSYNEQFFGPGTRLTVL.

The chain joins TRBV11-3 to TRBJ2-5; tentative D call: TRBD1 (6 bases). Germline V gives CDR1 SGHNT, CDR2 YENEEA. The CDR3 length is 14 residues. Trimming shortened V by 1 base and J by 7 bases, and 13 bases separated the two germline ends. CDR3 coding DNA: TGTGCCAGCAGCTTAGCAGGGGCCCGGCCGACCCAGTACTTC. This encodes CASSLAGARPTQYF.

This clonotype was seen more than once but under ten times. J is TRBJ2-3 and V is TRBV9, with a weak D call TRBD1 (6 bases). Germline CDR1 reads SGDLS; CDR2 reads YYNGEE. Trimming removed 0 bases at V and 6 bases at J, with 14 bases between. There are 15 residues in the CDR3. CDR3 amino acids: CASSVARGRGDTQYF. DNA for the CDR3: TGTGCCAGCAGCGTAGCCCGGGGCAGGGGCGATACGCAGTATTTT.

This clonotype was seen at least ten times. This rearrangement joins TRBV9 to TRBJ2-1; perhaps TRBD2 as D (5 bases). This CDR3 has 13 residues. The germline V gene has CDR1 SGDLS and CDR2 YYNGEE. Trimming cost V 4 bases and J 7 bases, with 12 bases left between them. This CDR3 reads CASSTDGGNEQFF. CDR3 bases: TGTGCCAGCAGCACCGATGGCGGGAATGAGCAGTTCTTC.

This clonotype was seen repeatedly, ten times or more. The chain joins TRBV9 to TRBJ1-4; D is unresolved. V lost 0 bases to trimming and J lost 7 bases, with 7 bases between them. CDR3 length: 13 amino acids. The germline CDR1 and CDR2 sequences are SGDLS and YYNGEE. The chain's CDR3 is CASSVDSREKLFF. The CDR3 DNA reads as TGTGCCAGCAGCGTAGACAGTCGTGAAAAACTGTTTTTT.

Ten or more counts support this clonotype. The chain employs TRBV9 and TRBJ1-3; D unclear. Trimming took 5 bases from V and 3 from J, leaving 18 bases between them. Per germline, CDR1 SGDLS and CDR2 YYNGEE. The CDR3 has 16 amino acids. CDR3 in DNA: TGTGCCAGCAGTCCCCACCTAACCTTTGGTGGAAACACCATATATTTT. Translation: CASSPHLTFGGNTIYF.

This clonotype appeared many times. V is TRBV9 and J is TRBJ2-3, with 8 bases aligning to TRBD2. CDR3 size: 15 residues. Germline CDR1 reads SGDLS; CDR2 reads YYNGEE. Trimming at V came to 4 bases and at J to 3 bases, leaving 7 bases not matched to a gene. This CDR3 reads CASSIAGGLTDTQYF. Here the CDR3 DNA reads TGTGCCAGCAGCATCGCGGGGGGCCTTACAGATACGCAGTATTTT. The variable domain in full, completed from reference TRBV9 and TRBJ2-3, reads DSGVTQTPKHLITATGQRVTLRCSPRSGDLSVYWYQQSLDQGLQFLIQYYNGEERAKGNILERFSAQQFPDLHSELNLSSLELGDSALYFCASSIAGGLTDTQYFGPGTRLTVL.

The rearrangement joins TRBV9 to TRBJ1-4; maybe TRBD1 (6 bases). The CDR3 sequence is 15 residues long. The V end was cut by 3 bases, the J end by 5 bases, with 14 bases between. Germline loops: CDR1 SGDLS, CDR2 YYNGEE. The CDR3: CASSDQGMANEKLFF. The CDR3 DNA is TGTGCCAGCAGCGATCAGGGGATGGCGAATGAAAAACTGTTTTTT.

At least ten counts were recorded for this clonotype. This chain connects TRBV9 to TRBJ2-1; tentative D call: TRBD2 (6 bases). Germline values: CDR1 SGDLS, CDR2 YYNGEE. The V and J ends lost 2 bases and 7 bases respectively, with 16 bases between them. This CDR3 is built from 15 residues. CDR3 in DNA: TGTGCCAGCAGCGTCGGACGGGGGACTTATAATGAGCAGTTCTTC. Protein product: CASSVGRGTYNEQFF.

This clonotype was detected ten times or more. This chain joins TRBV9 and TRBJ2-1; possibly TRBD1 for D (6 bases). The CDR3 totals 16 residues. CDR1 is SGDLS and CDR2 is YYNGEE in the germline V gene. V lost 4 bases, J lost 0 bases, and 14 bases lay in between. The chain's CDR3 is CASSLLTGSSYNEQFF. DNA of the CDR3: TGTGCCAGCAGCTTGTTGACAGGAAGCTCCTACAATGAGCAGTTCTTC.

The sample holds many counts of this clonotype. The gene calls are TRBV9 and TRBJ2-3, with TRBD2 identical over 9 bases. Germline values: CDR1 SGDLS, CDR2 YYNGEE. The CDR3 has 15 residues. The junction had 3 bases not matched to a gene; V was cut back by 0 bases and J by 4 bases. The CDR3: CASSVAGLASDTQYF. The CDR3 coding sequence is TGTGCCAGCAGCGTAGCCGGACTAGCGTCAGATACGCAGTATTTT. The complete variable domain, with remaining parts taken from reference TRBV9 and TRBJ2-3, reads DSGVTQTPKHLITATGQRVTLRCSPRSGDLSVYWYQQSLDQGLQFLIQYYNGEERAKGNILERFSAQQFPDLHSELNLSSLELGDSALYFCASSVAGLASDTQYFGPGTRLTVL.